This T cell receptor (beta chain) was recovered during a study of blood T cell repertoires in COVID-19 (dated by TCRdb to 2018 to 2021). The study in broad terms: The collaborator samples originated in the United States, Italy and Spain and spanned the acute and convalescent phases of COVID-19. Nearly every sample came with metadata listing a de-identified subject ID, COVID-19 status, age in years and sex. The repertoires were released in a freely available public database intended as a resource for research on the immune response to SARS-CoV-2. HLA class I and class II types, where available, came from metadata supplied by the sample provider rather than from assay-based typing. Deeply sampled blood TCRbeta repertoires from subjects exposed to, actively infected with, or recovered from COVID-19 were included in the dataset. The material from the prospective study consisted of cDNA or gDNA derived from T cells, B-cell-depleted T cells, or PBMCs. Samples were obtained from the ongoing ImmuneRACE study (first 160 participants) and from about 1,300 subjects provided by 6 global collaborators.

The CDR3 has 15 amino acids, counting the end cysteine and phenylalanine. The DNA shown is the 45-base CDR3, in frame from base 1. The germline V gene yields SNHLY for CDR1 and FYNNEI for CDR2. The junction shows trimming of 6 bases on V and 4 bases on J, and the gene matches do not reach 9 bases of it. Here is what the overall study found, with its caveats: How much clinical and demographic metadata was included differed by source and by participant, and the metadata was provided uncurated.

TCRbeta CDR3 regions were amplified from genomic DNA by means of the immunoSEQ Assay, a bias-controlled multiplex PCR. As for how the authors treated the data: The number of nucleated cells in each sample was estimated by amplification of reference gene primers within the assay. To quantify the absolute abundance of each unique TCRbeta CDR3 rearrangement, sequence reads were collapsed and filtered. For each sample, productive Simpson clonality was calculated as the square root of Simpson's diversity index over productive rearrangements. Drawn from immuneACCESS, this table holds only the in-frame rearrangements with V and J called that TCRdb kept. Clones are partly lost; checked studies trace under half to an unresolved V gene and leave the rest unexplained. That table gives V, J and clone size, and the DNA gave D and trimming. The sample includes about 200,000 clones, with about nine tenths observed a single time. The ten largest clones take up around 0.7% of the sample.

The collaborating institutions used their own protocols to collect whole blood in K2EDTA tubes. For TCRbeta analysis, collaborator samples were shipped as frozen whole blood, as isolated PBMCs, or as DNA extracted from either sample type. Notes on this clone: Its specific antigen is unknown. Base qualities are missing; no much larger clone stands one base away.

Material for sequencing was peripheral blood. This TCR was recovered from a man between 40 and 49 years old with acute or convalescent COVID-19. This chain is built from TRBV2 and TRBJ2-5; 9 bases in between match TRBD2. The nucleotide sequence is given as TGTGCCAGCAGCGAACCCGGGACTAGCCGAGAGACCCAGTACTTC. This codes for CASSEPGTSRETQYF.